One sample yielded the 27 T cell receptor beta chains listed below, sequenced in a study of PD-L1 blockade in urothelial cancer. Sequencing used immunoSEQ multiplex PCR; TCRdb keeps in-frame clones, though not all of them. The sample consists of more than 40,000 clones, around 82% of them appearing once. Time point described: peripheral blood 6 weeks after treatment start. The source material was PBMCs, sampled around atezolizumab (anti-PD-L1) treatment. These TCRs come from a man in his 60s with urothelial cancer.

A few counts support this clone. The genes are TRBV14 and TRBJ1-1; D gene unclear. The CDR3 contains 16 residues. Germline values: CDR1 SGHDN, CDR2 FVKESK. V was trimmed by 0 bases and J by 1 base, leaving 12 bases between them. CDR3 in amino acids: CASSQDPGRKNTEAFF. CDR3 DNA: TGTGCCAGCAGCCAAGACCCCGGCAGGAAGAACACTGAAGCTTTCTTT.

The chain is built from TRBV6-1 and TRBJ1-5; D unclear. Trimming shortened V by 4 bases and J by 6 bases, and 7 bases separated the two germline ends. Germline V gene lookup returns CDR1 MNHNS and CDR2 SASEGT. The CDR3 is made up of 12 amino acids. CDR3 coding DNA: TGTGCCAGCAGTGTACGGGGTCAGCCCCAGCATTTT. Translated: CASSVRGQPQHF.

The chain uses TRBV18 and TRBJ1-1; 11 bases are a match to TRBD1. The V gene's germline CDR1 is KGHSH and CDR2 LQKENI. V lost 6 bases, J lost 3 bases, and 6 bases stayed unmatched. CDR3 length: 15 residues. The CDR3 protein is CASSLDRGRDTEAFF. The CDR3 DNA is TGTGCCAGCTCTTTGGACAGGGGGCGGGACACTGAAGCTTTCTTT.

V is TRBV6-1 and J is TRBJ1-6, with D possibly being TRBD1 (6 bases). Trimming took off 3 bases at V and 9 bases at J, with 12 bases between the two ends. The CDR3 length is 14 residues. Germline CDR1 reads MNHNS; CDR2 reads SASEGT. CDR3 sequence reads: CASSEAGVTSPLHF. In DNA, the CDR3 is TGTGCCAGCAGTGAGGCAGGGGTAACTTCACCCCTCCACTTT.

The chain recombines TRBV30 with TRBJ2-5, with D maybe TRBD1 (5 bases). The CDR3 runs 15 residues. The germline V and J ends were trimmed by 1 base and 2 bases, with 14 bases remaining between them. Germline V gives CDR1 GTSNPN, CDR2 SVGIG (reference sequence). The CDR3 protein is CAWSARDREQETQYF. The CDR3, as DNA: TGTGCCTGGAGTGCCCGAGACAGAGAGCAAGAGACCCAGTACTTC.

The chain is built from TRBV18 and TRBJ2-7; 13 bases are a match to TRBD2. V shed 2 bases, J shed 2 bases, and the junction held 6 bases outside the gene matches. Per the germline V gene, CDR1 is KGHSH and CDR2 is LQKENI. The CDR3 contains 17 residues. The CDR3 spells CASSPKVGTSGTYEQYF. The CDR3 DNA is TGTGCCAGCTCACCAAAAGTTGGGACTAGCGGGACCTACGAGCAGTACTTC.

This rearrangement joins TRBV28 to TRBJ1-4; TRBD1 agrees at 9 bases. V was clipped by 5 bases and J by 3 bases; unmatched bases: 10. The CDR3 totals 17 residues. Germline V lookup: CDR1 MDHEN, CDR2 SYDVKM. CDR3 loop: CASSPPDRGYSNEKLFF. CDR3 coding DNA: TGTGCCAGCAGTCCCCCGGACAGGGGCTACTCTAATGAAAAACTGTTTTTT. Using reference TRBV28 and TRBJ1-4 for the parts outside the CDR3, the full variable domain is DVKVTQSSRYLVKRTGEKVFLECVQDMDHENMFWYRQDPGLGLRLIYFSYDVKMKEKGDIPEGYSVSREKKERFSLILESASTNQTSMYLCASSPPDRGYSNEKLFFGSGTQLSVL.

This chain joins TRBV9 and TRBJ2-3; a weak D match, TRBD2 (6 bases). CDR1 is SGDLS and CDR2 is YYNGEE in the germline V gene. There are 12 residues in the CDR3. The ends were cut back, 0 bases at V and 8 bases at J, with 7 bases in the middle. This CDR3 reads CASSVDGGTQYF. The CDR3 DNA follows: TGTGCCAGCAGCGTAGACGGGGGTACGCAGTATTTT.

V usage is TRBV7-8 and J usage is TRBJ2-3, with D perhaps TRBD2 (6 bases). Germline values: CDR1 SGHVS, CDR2 FQNEAQ. The CDR3 length is 12 residues. The V end lost 5 bases, the J end lost 6 bases, and 9 bases lay between the germline ends. CDR3 in DNA: TGTGCCAGCAGCCCGGGAGCGGATACGCAGTATTTT. The encoded protein is CASSPGADTQYF. The whole variable domain, filled in from reference TRBV7-8 and TRBJ2-3, reads GAGVSQSPRYKVAKRGQDVALRCDPISGHVSLFWYQQALGQGPEFLTYFQNEAQLDKSGLPSDRFFAERPEGSVSTLKIQRTQQEDSAVYLCASSPGADTQYFGPGTRLTVL.

This chain uses TRBV4-1 with TRBJ2-1; 7 positions match TRBD1. The CDR3 covers 16 residues. Germline V CDR1 and CDR2: MGHRA, YSYEKL. The V segment lost 4 bases and the J segment 7 bases; nucleotides outside the gene matches: 13. The CDR3 DNA reads as TGCGCCAGCAGCCGCTTCCCGACAGGGAAGAATAATGAGCAGTTCTTC. Translated: CASSRFPTGKNNEQFF.

This clone was seen a handful of times. V is TRBV7-8 and J is TRBJ1-1; D is uncertain. The V end was cut by 2 bases, the J end by 0 bases, with 4 bases between. Germline values: CDR1 SGHVS, CDR2 FQNEAQ. The CDR3 covers 13 residues. The CDR3 sequence is CASSLTLNTEAFF. DNA for the CDR3: TGTGCCAGCAGCTTAACTTTGAACACTGAAGCTTTCTTT.

This clone was picked up one time. This rearrangement joins TRBV6-1 to TRBJ1-4, with D possibly being TRBD1 (6 bases). This CDR3 is 14 amino acids long. The germline V gene has CDR1 MNHNS and CDR2 SASEGT. Deletions cut 3 bases from V and 8 bases from J, with 13 bases between. CDR3 region: CASSDRQGTEKLFF. The DNA of the CDR3 is TGTGCCAGCAGTGATCGGCAGGGGACGGAAAAACTGTTTTTT.

This chain joins TRBV6-5 and TRBJ2-3; possibly TRBD2 for D (6 bases). V was clipped by 8 bases and J by 5 bases, with 20 bases between them. From germline, CDR1 is MNHEY and CDR2 SVGAGI. The CDR3 consists of 15 residues. The CDR3 nucleotides read TGTGCCAGCGGCGGGACCTCCAGTCGCCAAGATACGCAGTATTTT. This translates into CASGGTSSRQDTQYF.

V usage is TRBV5-1 and J usage is TRBJ2-3; TRBD2 matches at 7 bases. Looked up from germline, CDR1 is SGHRS and CDR2 is YFSETQ. CDR3 length: 16 residues. V was pared by 0 bases and J by 0 bases, with 4 bases of the junction left unmatched. CDR3 protein: CASSLGGSGSTDTQYF. DNA of the CDR3: TGCGCCAGCAGCTTGGGAGGTAGCGGGAGCACAGATACGCAGTATTTT.

The chain recombines TRBV10-3 with TRBJ2-6; 7 bases align to TRBD1. In germline, CDR1 is ENHRY, CDR2 SYGVKD. The CDR3 runs 16 residues. The junction had 4 bases not matched to a gene; V was cut back by 2 bases and J by 3 bases. CDR3 sequence (DNA): TGTGCCATCAGTGAGGACAGGGCGGGTGGGGCCAACGTCCTGACTTTC. The encoded protein is CAISEDRAGGANVLTF.

The J gene is TRBJ2-5, the V gene TRBV6-6; 7 nucleotides agree with TRBD1. J lost 3 bases, V lost 4 bases, and 5 bases had no gene match. The CDR3 is 14 amino acids. Per the germline V gene, CDR1 is MNHNY and CDR2 is SVGAGI (reference sequence). CDR3 protein: CASSWGQNKETQYF. Written as DNA, the CDR3 is TGTGCCAGCAGTTGGGGACAGAATAAAGAGACCCAGTACTTC.

This clone was observed once. CDR3 in amino acids: CASSLTGSGNTIYF. The CDR3 region has the DNA TGTGCCAGCAGTTTAACAGGGTCGGGAAACACCATATATTTT. The rearrangement joins TRBV6-6 to TRBJ1-3; tentatively, D is TRBD1 (6 bases). This CDR3 is 14 amino acids long. In germline, CDR1 is MNHNY, CDR2 SVGAGI (reference sequence). V was shortened by 4 bases and J by 4 bases, with 11 bases between the two germline ends.

The chain employs TRBV4-2 and TRBJ2-1, with TRBD2 matching over 15 bases. Germline V CDR1 and CDR2: LGHNA, YNFKEQ. The CDR3 is 15 residues long. V shed 4 bases and J 10 bases; nucleotides not matched to a gene: 5. Here the CDR3 reads CASSRTSGGAWEQFF. In nucleotides, the CDR3 is TGTGCCAGCAGCCGGACTAGCGGGGGGGCCTGGGAGCAGTTCTTC.

In its sample, this clone was seen a few times. The chain combines TRBV10-3 with TRBJ2-7; 9 bases agree with TRBD2. CDR3 length: 16 residues. Germline V lookup: CDR1 ENHRY, CDR2 SYGVKD. With V trimmed by 2 bases and J by 2 bases, 7 bases remained unmatched. The CDR3 reads CAISEPERGETYEQYF. The CDR3 bases are TGTGCCATCAGTGAGCCCGAGCGGGGGGAGACCTACGAGCAGTACTTC.

This chain joins TRBV2 and TRBJ2-5; 9 positions agree with TRBD1. CDR1 SNHLY and CDR2 FYNNEI come from the germline V gene. V lost 6 bases, J lost 4 bases, and 3 bases stayed unmatched. CDR3 length equals 13 residues. The CDR3 loop is CASRDRGRETQYF. CDR3 nucleotides: TGTGCCAGCAGGGACAGGGGACGAGAGACCCAGTACTTC.

The chain uses TRBV27 and TRBJ2-7; 7 nucleotides align to TRBD2. V shed 1 base and J 2 bases; nucleotides not matched to a gene: 2. The CDR3 totals 14 residues. Germline CDR1 is MNHEY and CDR2 is SMNVEV (reference sequence). The CDR3: CASSLWGGPYEQYF. CDR3 nucleotides: TGTGCCAGCAGTTTATGGGGGGGACCCTACGAGCAGTACTTC.

The chain employs TRBV28 and TRBJ1-2; 11 positions match TRBD1. V dropped 5 bases and J dropped 4; count of bases not matched to a gene: 3. This CDR3 region has 14 residues. The germline V gene has CDR1 MDHEN and CDR2 SYDVKM. This CDR3 reads CASSPGTGGYGYTF. CDR3 coding DNA: TGTGCCAGCAGTCCCGGGACAGGGGGCTATGGCTACACCTTC.

This clone was seen once. The CDR3 spells CATSRGRNYEQYF. DNA for the CDR3: TGTGCCACCAGCAGAGGGCGGAACTACGAGCAGTACTTC. The chain recombines TRBV15 with TRBJ2-7; no clear D gene. Trimming removed 1 base at V and 3 bases at J, with 7 bases between. Germline assignment: CDR1 LNHNV and CDR2 YYDKDF (reference sequence). The CDR3 is 13 residues long.

The V and J genes are TRBV19 and TRBJ1-4; 8 bases line up with TRBD1. Germline lookup yields CDR1 LNHDA and CDR2 SQIVND (reference sequence). This CDR3 contains 14 residues. V shed 6 bases, J shed 12 bases, and the junction held 12 bases outside the gene matches. The CDR3 sequence is CASSPTGAAQELFF. In DNA, the CDR3 is TGTGCCAGTAGCCCGACAGGGGCGGCCCAAGAACTGTTTTTT.

V and J are TRBV28 and TRBJ2-7; tentatively, D is TRBD1 (9 bases). The CDR3 totals 15 residues. V lost 7 bases to trimming and J lost 4 bases, with 20 bases between them. Germline CDR1 MDHEN, CDR2 SYDVKM. This CDR3 is CASITGGTGSYEQYF. DNA of the CDR3: TGTGCCAGCATCACGGGGGGGACAGGGTCTTACGAGCAGTACTTC.

The chain joins TRBV14 to TRBJ1-1; D ambiguous. In germline, CDR1 is SGHDN, CDR2 FVKESK. V lost 0 bases and J 1 base, leaving 3 bases between the germline ends. This CDR3 is 13 amino acids long. The CDR3 coding sequence is TGTGCCAGCAGCCAAGACAGGAACACTGAAGCTTTCTTT. This encodes CASSQDRNTEAFF.

The chain has TRBV25-1 and TRBJ2-7; 8 bases line up with TRBD1. With V trimmed by 6 bases and J by 7 bases, 11 bases remained unmatched. The CDR3 is 14 residues long. Germline loops: CDR1 MGHDK, CDR2 SYGVNS. The CDR3 here is CASRAEGTGKEQYF. CDR3 DNA: TGTGCCAGCAGGGCGGAGGGGACAGGTAAAGAGCAGTACTTC.